This TCR beta chain is drawn from a study of T cells in Graves' hyperthyroidism and ophthalmopathy (dated by TCRdb to about 2019). Turning to the overall study: Peripheral blood samples were taken at the time of initial diagnosis, prior to any treatment. To identify distinguishing TCR V-J signatures, a discovery cohort of roughly 100 patients was used, comprising 43 with Graves' ophthalmopathy and some 60 with stable Graves' hyperthyroidism. An independent validation cohort of around 19 hyperthyroidism patients and over 15 patients who later progressed to ophthalmopathy tested prospective prediction of ophthalmopathy. For training and testing, the 80 to 100 patients in the discovery cohort were randomly divided in a 7:3 ratio. The study also compared thyroid tissue and blood T-cell repertoires from about six Graves' hyperthyroidism patients. Following sampling, methimazole starting at 30 mg daily was given to hyperthyroidism patients, and high-dose intravenous methylprednisolone was given to ophthalmopathy patients. The paper describes TCR Vbeta CDR3 sequencing of 120 to 150 peripheral blood samples, made up of around 41 ophthalmopathy patients, around 78 hyperthyroidism patients and 17 progressor patients.

Amplification of TCR beta CDR3 regions was carried out from RNA transcripts. A first-round RT-PCR of the TCR CDR3 used the HTBI primer set with the Qiagen OneStep RT-PCR kit. Libraries were constructed in a second round of multiplex PCR, after which size selection and purification were performed. The libraries were sequenced on an Illumina HiSeq2000 using paired-end 100 bp reads. Concerning the study's data processing: SOAPnuke was used to process the raw data, with reads discarded if the reads contained adapters or uncalled bases, had a mean Phred below 15, or lacked an exact constant-primer or identifier match. High-quality paired reads were merged using COPE v1.2.5, and each unique nucleotide sequence was defined as a clonotype. MiTCR v1.1 was used to align the clonotypes against IMGT TRBV, TRBD and TRBJ reference segments. Analysis was restricted to V-J combinations with a frequency above 0.0001, which covered roughly 99% of repertoires. The TCS score was defined as F50 (clonal expansion) divided by E x V (chaos), with BLOSUM62-based TCRdist calculated between CDR3 peptides within each V-J. Welch's t-statistics and random forest reduced 500 to 650 V-J features to around 14, which were used in a naive Bayes classifier (R e1071). TCRdb handled the public reads itself, with Q25 trimming in fastp and clone calling in MiXCR, and kept productive beta chains. Rows merge per CDR3 protein into single entries with the most common DNA and genes. The V and J calls and clone size come from TCRdb's table, not from the authors' own analysis. The sample table lists roughly 500,000 distinct CDR3 sequences, approximately 25% of them with a count of one. Of the sample, 10% to 12% is held by the ten largest clones.

Ophthalmopathy patients had moderately to severely active disease, with a Clinical Activity Score of 3 or more, a NOSPECS grade of 4 or more, and a disease duration of less than 3 months. Exclusion was applied to patients with uncontrolled infections, other autoimmune diseases, pregnancy or lactation. Diagnoses relied on clinical symptoms, serum thyroxine and TRAb, thyroid ultrasound and orbital computed tomography. PBMCs were separated from 10 ml of fresh peripheral blood using Ficoll-Paque density gradient centrifugation. Total RNA was extracted with Trizol reagent, and quality was checked on an Agilent 2100 Bioanalyzer. At least ten counts were recorded for this clonotype. Its antigen is currently not known. No base quality information exists; no much larger clone differs at one position. Study-wide findings and limitations: Most expanded thyroid clonotypes (frequency above 0.001) were also found in blood, which suggests that blood repertoires may mirror thyroid immune responses. In validation, the model predicted progression to ophthalmopathy with 55% to 71% sensitivity and over 72% specificity, a median of around 6.6 months before onset. No statistical method was used to fix the sample size in advance, and group allocation was not hidden from the investigators. A model built on a 13 V-J signature distinguished ophthalmopathy from stable hyperthyroidism, reaching about 88% sensitivity and around 81% specificity in cross-validation and 80%/75% in testing.

CDR1 is given as LNHDA and CDR2 as SQIVND, both from the germline V gene (reference sequence). The CDR3 runs 14 amino acids, cysteine and phenylalanine included. Only the CDR3 DNA is retained, 42 bases long and in frame from the first base. Trimming removed 0 bases from V and 7 bases from J; the gene matches leave 5 bases unexplained. This chain joins TRBV19 to TRBJ1-1; 7 central nucleotides agree with TRBD1. The receptor comes from a woman in her thirties with Graves' ophthalmopathy. Material: blood. The DNA reads as follows: TGTGCCAGTAGTATAGAACAGGGGAATGGTGAAGCTTTCTTT. This codes for CASSIEQGNGEAFF. The CDR3 plus the reference TRBV19 and TRBJ1-1 genes for the other parts give the full variable domain: DGGITQSPKYLFRKEGQNVTLSCEQNLNHDAMYWYRQDPGQGLRLIYYSQIVNDFQKGDIAEGYSVSREKKESFPLTVTSAQKNPTAFYLCASSIEQGNGEAFFGQGTRLTVV.